The next 4 T cell receptor beta chains were all read from a single sample in a study of blood T cell repertoires in COVID-19. Repertoires were generated with immunoSEQ multiplex PCR, while TCRdb's copy carries only in-frame clones and drops some. The table has around 100,000 clones, approximately 81% seen once; the top ten hold approximately 1.5%. Sample: peripheral blood. These receptor sequences come from a man aged 40-50 years with acute or convalescent COVID-19.

Relative to its sample, this clone is medium-sized. The chain has TRBV7-6 and TRBJ2-7; 14 positions agree with TRBD2. The length of the CDR3 is 16 residues. Germline values: CDR1 SGHVS, CDR2 FNYEAQ. The V and J ends lost 5 bases and 6 bases, in that order; junction bases with no gene match: 9. The CDR3 sequence: CASSRTGTSGGIEQYF. CDR3 nucleotides: TGTGCCAGCAGCCGGACCGGGACTAGCGGGGGTATCGAGCAGTACTTC.

The V gene is TRBV4-1, the J gene TRBJ2-7; D perhaps matches TRBD1 (5 bases). CDR3 length equals 13 residues. Between the trimmed V and J ends, which lost 5 bases and 2 bases, there was a span of 10 bases. Germline V gene data show CDR1 as MGHRA and CDR2 as YSYEKL. The CDR3 sequence is CASSKTVTYEQYF. CDR3 nucleotide sequence: TGCGCCAGCAGCAAGACAGTCACCTACGAGCAGTACTTC.

This clone was seen only a few times. The gene calls are TRBV18 and TRBJ2-7; 12 nucleotides match TRBD1. Losses at the gene ends were 3 bases for V and 7 bases for J; bases not matched to a gene: 10. The CDR3 extends over 16 amino acids. In germline, CDR1 is KGHSH, CDR2 LQKENI. Here the CDR3 DNA reads TGTGCCAGCTCACCTACTCCCGGGACAGGGGGCCAAGAGCAGTACTTC. Its translation is CASSPTPGTGGQEQYF.

In this sample, this clone turned up a few times. V gene TRBV5-4 combines with J gene TRBJ2-7; D is possibly TRBD2 (6 bases). From germline, CDR1 is SGHNT and CDR2 YYREEE (reference sequence). The germline V and J ends were trimmed by 3 bases and 6 bases, with 13 bases remaining between them. There are 13 residues in the CDR3. The CDR3, as DNA: TGTGCCAGCAGCTCGGGCGGGACTCCCGAGCAGTACTTC. It encodes CASSSGGTPEQYF. The variable domain in full, with the rest retrieved from reference TRBV5-4 and TRBJ2-7, is ETGVTQSPTHLIKTRGQQVTLRCSSQSGHNTVSWYQQALGQGPQFIFQYYREEENGRGNFPPRFSGLQFPNYSSELNVNALELDDSALYLCASSSGGTPEQYFGPGTRLTVT.